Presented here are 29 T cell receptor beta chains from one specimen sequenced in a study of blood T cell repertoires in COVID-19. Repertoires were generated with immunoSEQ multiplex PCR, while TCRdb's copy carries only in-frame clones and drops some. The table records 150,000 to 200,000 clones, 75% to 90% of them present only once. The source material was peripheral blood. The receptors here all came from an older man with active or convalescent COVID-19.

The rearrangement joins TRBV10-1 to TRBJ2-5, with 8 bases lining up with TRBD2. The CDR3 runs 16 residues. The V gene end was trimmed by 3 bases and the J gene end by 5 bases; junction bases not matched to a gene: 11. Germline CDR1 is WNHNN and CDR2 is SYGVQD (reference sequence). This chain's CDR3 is CASSDPWAGGWETQYF. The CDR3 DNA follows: TGCGCCAGCAGTGACCCCTGGGCGGGAGGTTGGGAGACCCAGTACTTC.

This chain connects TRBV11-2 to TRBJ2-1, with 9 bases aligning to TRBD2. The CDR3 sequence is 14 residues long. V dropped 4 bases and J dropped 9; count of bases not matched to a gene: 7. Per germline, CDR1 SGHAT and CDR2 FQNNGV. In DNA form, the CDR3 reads TGTGCCAGCAGCTCCCAGCGGGGGGCGGTTGAGCAGTTCTTC. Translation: CASSSQRGAVEQFF.

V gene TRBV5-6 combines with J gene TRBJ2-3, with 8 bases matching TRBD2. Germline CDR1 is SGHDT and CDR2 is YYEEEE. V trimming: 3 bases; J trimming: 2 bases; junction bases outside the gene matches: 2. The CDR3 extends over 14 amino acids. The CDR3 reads CASSSGLATDTQYF. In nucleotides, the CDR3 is TGTGCCAGCAGCTCCGGACTAGCCACAGATACGCAGTATTTT.

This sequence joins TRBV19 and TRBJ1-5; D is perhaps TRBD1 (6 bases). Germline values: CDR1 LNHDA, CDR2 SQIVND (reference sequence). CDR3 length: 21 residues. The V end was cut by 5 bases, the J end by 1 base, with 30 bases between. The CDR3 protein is CASSLSGPEVGAVVSNQPQHF. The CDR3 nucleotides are TGTGCCAGTAGTCTAAGTGGGCCCGAGGTGGGGGCGGTTGTCAGCAATCAGCCCCAGCATTTT.

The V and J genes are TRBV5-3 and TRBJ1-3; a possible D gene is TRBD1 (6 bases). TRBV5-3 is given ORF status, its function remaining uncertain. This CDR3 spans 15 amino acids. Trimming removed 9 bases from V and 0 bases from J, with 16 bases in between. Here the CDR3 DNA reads TGTGCCATCCATCCACAGGGCCTCTCTGGAAACACCATATATTTT. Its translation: CAIHPQGLSGNTIYF.

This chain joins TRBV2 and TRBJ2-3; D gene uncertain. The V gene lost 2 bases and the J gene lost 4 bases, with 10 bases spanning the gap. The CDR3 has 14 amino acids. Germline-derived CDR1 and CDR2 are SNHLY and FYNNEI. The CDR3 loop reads CASSEPRSPDTQYF. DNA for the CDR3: TGTGCCAGCAGTGAACCCCGAAGCCCAGATACGCAGTATTTT. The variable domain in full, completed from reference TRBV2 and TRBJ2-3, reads EPEVTQTPSHQVTQMGQEVILRCVPISNHLYFYWYRQILGQKVEFLVSFYNNEISEKSEIFDDQFSVERPDGSNFTLKIRSTKLEDSAMYFCASSEPRSPDTQYFGPGTRLTVL.

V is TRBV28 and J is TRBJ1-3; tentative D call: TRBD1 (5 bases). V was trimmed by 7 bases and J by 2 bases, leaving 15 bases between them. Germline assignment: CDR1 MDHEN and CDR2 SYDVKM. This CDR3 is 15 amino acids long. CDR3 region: CASTRNGGAGNTIYF. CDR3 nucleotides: TGTGCCAGCACACGGAATGGGGGGGCTGGAAACACCATATATTTT.

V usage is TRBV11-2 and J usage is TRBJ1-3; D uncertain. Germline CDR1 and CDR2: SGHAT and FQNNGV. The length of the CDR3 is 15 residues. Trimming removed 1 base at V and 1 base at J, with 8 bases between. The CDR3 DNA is TGTGCCAGCAGCTTAGGGCTGTCTTCTGGAAACACCATATATTTT. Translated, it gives CASSLGLSSGNTIYF.

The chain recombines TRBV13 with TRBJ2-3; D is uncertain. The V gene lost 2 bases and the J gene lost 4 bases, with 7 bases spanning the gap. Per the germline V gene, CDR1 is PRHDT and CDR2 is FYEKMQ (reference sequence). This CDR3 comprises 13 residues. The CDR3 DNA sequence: TGTGCCAGCAGCTTAAGCGAGCCAGATACGCAGTATTTT. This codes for CASSLSEPDTQYF.

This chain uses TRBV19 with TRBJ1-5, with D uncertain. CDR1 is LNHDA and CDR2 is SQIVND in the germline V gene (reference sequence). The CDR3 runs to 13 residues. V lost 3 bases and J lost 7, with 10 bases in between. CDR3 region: CASSMIGGQPQHF. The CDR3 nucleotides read TGTGCCAGTAGTATGATAGGCGGACAGCCCCAGCATTTT.

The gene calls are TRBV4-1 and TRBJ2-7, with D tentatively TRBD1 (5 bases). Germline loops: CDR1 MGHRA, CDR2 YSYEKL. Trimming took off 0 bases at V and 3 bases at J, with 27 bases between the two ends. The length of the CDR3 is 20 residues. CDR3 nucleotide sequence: TGCGCCAGCAGCCAAGAATCCCCCGACAGTGCCCCATGGGTCGGCTACGAGCAGTACTTC. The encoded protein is CASSQESPDSAPWVGYEQYF.

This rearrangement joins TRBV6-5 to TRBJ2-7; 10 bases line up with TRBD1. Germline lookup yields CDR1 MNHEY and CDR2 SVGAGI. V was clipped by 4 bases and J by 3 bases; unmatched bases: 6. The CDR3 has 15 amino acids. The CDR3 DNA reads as TGTGCCAGCAGTTTCCGGGACAGGGGCAACTACGAGCAGTACTTC. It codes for CASSFRDRGNYEQYF.

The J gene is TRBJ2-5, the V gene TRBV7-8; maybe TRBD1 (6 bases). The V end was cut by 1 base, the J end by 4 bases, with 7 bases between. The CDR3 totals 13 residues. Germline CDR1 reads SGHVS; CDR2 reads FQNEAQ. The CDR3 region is CASSLEGGETQYF. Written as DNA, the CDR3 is TGTGCCAGCAGCTTAGAAGGGGGAGAGACCCAGTACTTC.

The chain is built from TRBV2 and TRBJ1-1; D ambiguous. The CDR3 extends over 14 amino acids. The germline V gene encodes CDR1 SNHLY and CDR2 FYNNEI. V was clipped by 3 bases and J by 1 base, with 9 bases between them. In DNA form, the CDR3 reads TGTGCCAGCAGTGATCGGGGAGGGAACACTGAAGCTTTCTTT. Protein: CASSDRGGNTEAFF.

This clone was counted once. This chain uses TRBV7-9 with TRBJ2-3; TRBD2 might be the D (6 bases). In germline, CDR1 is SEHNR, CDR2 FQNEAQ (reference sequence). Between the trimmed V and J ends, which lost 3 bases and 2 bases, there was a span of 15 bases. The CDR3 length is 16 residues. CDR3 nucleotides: TGTGCCAGCAGCTTTCTAGCTAGCGTATCCACAGATACGCAGTATTTT. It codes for CASSFLASVSTDTQYF.

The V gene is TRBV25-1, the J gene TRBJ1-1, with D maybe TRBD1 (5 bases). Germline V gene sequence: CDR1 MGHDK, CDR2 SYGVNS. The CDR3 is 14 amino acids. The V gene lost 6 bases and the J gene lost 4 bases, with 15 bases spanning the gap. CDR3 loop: CASSPSRGGTEAFF. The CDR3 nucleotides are TGTGCCAGCAGCCCCAGCCGGGGGGGCACTGAAGCTTTCTTT.

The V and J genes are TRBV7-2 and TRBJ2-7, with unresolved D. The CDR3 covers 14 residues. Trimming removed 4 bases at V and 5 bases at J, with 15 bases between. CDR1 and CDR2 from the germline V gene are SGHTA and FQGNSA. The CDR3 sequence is CASSSGSPGNEQYF. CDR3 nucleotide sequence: TGTGCCAGCAGCTCCGGGTCGCCCGGCAACGAGCAGTACTTC.

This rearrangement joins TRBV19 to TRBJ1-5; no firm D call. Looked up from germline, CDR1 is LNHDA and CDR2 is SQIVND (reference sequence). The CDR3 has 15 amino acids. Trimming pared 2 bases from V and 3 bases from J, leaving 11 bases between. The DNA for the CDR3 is TGTGCCAGTAGTATACTCGGGATTCTCAATCAGCCCCAGCATTTT. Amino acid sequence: CASSILGILNQPQHF.

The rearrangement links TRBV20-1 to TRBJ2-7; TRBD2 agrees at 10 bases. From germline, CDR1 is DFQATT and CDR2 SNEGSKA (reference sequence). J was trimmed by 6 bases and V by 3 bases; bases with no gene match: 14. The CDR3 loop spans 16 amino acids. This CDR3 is CSASYGGLAGGSEQYF. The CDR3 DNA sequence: TGCAGTGCTAGTTATGGGGGGTTAGCGGGAGGCAGCGAGCAGTACTTC.

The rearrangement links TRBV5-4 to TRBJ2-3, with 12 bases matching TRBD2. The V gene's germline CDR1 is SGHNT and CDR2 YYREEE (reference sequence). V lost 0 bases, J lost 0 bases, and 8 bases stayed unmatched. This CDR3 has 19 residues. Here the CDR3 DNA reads TGTGCCAGCAGCTTGGATCCGGAACTAGCGGGAGGTAGCACAGATACGCAGTATTTT. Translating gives CASSLDPELAGGSTDTQYF.

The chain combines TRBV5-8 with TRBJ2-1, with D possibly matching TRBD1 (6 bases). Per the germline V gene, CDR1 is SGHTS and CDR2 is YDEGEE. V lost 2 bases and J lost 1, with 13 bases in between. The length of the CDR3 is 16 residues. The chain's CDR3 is CASSLGTTRSYNEQFF. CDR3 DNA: TGTGCCAGCAGCTTAGGGACAACAAGGTCCTACAATGAGCAGTTCTTC.

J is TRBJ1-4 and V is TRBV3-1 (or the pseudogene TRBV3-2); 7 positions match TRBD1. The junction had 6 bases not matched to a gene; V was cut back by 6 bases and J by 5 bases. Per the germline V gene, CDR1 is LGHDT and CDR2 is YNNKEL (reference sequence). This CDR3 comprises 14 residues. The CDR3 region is CASRPDRANEKLFF. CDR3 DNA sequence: TGTGCCAGCAGGCCCGACAGGGCAAATGAAAAACTGTTTTTT.

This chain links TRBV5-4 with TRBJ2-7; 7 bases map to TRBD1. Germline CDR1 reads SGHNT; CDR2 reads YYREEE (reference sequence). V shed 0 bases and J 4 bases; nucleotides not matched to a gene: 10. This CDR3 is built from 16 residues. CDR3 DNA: TGTGCCAGCAGCTTGGTTGATTTAGGGGGCCTATACGAGCAGTACTTC. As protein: CASSLVDLGGLYEQYF.

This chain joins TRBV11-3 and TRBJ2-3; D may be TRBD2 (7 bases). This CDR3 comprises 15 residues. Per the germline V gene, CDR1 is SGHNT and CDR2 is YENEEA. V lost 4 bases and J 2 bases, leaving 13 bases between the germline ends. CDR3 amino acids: CASSWGGGPTDTQYF. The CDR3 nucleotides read TGTGCCAGCAGCTGGGGGGGCGGGCCCACAGATACGCAGTATTTT.

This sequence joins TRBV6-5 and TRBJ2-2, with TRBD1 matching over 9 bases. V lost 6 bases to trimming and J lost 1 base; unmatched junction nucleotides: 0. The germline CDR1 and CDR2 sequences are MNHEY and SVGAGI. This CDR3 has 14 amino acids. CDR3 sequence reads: CASRTGGNTGELFF. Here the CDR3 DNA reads TGTGCCAGCAGGACAGGGGGGAACACCGGGGAGCTGTTTTTT.

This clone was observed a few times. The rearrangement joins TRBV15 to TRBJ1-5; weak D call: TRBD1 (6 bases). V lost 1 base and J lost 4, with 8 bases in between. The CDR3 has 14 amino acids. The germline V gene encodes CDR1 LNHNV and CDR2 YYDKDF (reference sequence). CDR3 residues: CATSRGTVNQPQHF. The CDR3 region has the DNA TGTGCCACCAGCAGAGGGACAGTAAATCAGCCCCAGCATTTT.

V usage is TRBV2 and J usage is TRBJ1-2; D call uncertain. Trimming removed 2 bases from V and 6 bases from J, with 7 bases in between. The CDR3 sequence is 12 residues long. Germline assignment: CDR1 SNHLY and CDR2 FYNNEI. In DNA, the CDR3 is TGTGCCAGCAGTGAACGATTAGATGGCTACACCTTC. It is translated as CASSERLDGYTF.

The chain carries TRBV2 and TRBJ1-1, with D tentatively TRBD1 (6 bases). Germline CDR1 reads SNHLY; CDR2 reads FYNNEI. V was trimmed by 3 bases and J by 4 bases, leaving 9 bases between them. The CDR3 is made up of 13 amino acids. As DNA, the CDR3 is TGTGCCAGCAGTGAGCTAGGGGGCACTGAAGCTTTCTTT. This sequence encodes CASSELGGTEAFF.

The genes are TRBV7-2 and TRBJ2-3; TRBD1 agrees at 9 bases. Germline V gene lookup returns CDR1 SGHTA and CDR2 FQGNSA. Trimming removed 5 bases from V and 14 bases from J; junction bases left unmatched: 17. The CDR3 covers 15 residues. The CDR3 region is CASSPDAIPGQGWYF. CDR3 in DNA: TGTGCCAGCAGCCCGGACGCAATCCCGGGACAGGGCTGGTATTTT.